This T cell receptor beta chain derives from a study of blood T cell repertoires in COVID-19. This clone was seen only once. TCRdb's table, derived via immunoSEQ multiplex PCR, lists solely in-frame clones and lacks some. This table holds 150,000 to 200,000 clones, 80% to 90% found once. From germline, CDR1 is GTSNPN and CDR2 SVGIG (reference sequence). Trimming left V 2 bases short and J 2 bases short, with 10 bases between. CDR3 size: 13 residues. The specimen sequenced was peripheral blood. This receptor was obtained from a human donor in a cohort sampled during active COVID-19. The J gene is TRBJ2-7, the V gene TRBV30, with TRBD2 as a possible D gene (6 bases). The CDR3 protein is CAWSLASTYEQYF. The CDR3 DNA follows: TGTGCCTGGAGTCTAGCGAGTACCTACGAGCAGTACTTC. Looking up the rest from reference TRBV30 and TRBJ2-7 gives the full variable domain: SQTIHQWPATLVQPVGSPLSLECTVEGTSNPNLYWYRQAAGRGLQLLFYSVGIGQISSEVPQNLSASRPQDRQFILSSKKLLLSDSGFYLCAWSLASTYEQYFGPGTRLTVT.